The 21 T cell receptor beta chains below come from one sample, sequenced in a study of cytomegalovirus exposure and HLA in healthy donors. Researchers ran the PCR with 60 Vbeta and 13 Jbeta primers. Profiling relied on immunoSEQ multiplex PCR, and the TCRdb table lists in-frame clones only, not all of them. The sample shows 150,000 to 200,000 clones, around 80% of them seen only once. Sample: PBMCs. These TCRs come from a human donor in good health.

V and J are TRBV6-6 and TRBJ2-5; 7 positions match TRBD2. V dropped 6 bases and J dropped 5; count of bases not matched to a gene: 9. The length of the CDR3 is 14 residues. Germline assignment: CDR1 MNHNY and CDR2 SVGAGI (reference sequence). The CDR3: CASSRAGPGETQYF. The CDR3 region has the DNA TGTGCCAGCAGCCGAGCGGGACCTGGGGAGACCCAGTACTTC.

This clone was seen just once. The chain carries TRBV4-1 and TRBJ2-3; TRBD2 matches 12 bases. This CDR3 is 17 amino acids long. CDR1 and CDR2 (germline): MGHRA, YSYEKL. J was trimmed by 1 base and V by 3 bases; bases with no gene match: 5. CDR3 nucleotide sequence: TGCGCCAGCAGCCAGGAAAGACTAGCGGGGGGCACAGATACGCAGTATTTT. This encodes CASSQERLAGGTDTQYF.

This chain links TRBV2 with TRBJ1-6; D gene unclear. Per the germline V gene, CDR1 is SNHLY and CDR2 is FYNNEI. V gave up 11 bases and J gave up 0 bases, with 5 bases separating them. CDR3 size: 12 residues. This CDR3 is CAGSSYNSPLHF. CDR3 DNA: TGTGCCGGGAGCTCCTATAATTCACCCCTCCACTTT.

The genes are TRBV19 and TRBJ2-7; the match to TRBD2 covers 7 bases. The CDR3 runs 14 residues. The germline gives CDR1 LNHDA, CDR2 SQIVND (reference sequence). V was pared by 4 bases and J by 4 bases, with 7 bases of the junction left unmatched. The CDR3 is CASSTGTTLYEQYF. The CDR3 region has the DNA TGTGCCAGTAGTACCGGGACTACACTATACGAGCAGTACTTC.

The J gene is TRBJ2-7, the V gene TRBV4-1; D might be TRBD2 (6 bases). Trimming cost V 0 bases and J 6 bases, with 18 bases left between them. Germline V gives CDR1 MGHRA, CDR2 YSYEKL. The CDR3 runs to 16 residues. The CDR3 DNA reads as TGCGCCAGCAGCCAAGATAGGGGAGCGGGTCTCACCGAGCAGTACTTC. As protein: CASSQDRGAGLTEQYF.

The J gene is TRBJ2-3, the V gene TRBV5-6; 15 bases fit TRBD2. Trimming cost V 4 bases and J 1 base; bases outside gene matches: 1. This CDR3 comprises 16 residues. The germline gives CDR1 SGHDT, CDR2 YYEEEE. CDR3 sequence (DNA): TGTGCCAGCAGCAGGACTAGCGGGGGGGGCACAGATACGCAGTATTTT. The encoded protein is CASSRTSGGGTDTQYF.

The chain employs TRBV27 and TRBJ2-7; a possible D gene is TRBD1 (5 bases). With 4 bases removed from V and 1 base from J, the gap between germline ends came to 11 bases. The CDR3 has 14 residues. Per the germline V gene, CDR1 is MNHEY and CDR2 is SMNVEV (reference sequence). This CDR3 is CASSYARTSYEQYF. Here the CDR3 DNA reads TGTGCCAGCAGTTATGCCAGGACATCCTACGAGCAGTACTTC.

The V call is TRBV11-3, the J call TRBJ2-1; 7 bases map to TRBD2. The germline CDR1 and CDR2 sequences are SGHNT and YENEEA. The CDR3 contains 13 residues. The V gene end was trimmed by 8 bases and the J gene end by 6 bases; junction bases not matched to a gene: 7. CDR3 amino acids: CASAGGGRNEQFF. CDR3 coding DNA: TGTGCCAGCGCGGGCGGGGGTCGCAATGAGCAGTTCTTC.

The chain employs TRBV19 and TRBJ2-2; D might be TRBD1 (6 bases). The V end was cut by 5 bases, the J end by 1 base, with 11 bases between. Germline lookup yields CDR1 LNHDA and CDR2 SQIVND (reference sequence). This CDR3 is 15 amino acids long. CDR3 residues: CASSFTGLNTGELFF. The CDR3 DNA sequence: TGTGCCAGTAGTTTTACAGGGCTGAACACCGGGGAGCTGTTTTTT.

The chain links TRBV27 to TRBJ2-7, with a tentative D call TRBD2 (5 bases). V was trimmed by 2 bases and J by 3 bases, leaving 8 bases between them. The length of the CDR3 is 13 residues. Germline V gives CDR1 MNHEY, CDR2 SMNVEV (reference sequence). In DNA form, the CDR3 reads TGTGCCAGCAGTTTAGGGAGATACTACGAGCAGTACTTC. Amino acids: CASSLGRYYEQYF.

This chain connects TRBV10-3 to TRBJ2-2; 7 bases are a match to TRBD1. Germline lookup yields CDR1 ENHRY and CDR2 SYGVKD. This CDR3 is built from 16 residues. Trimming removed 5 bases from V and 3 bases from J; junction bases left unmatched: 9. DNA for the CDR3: TGTGCCATCAGTAGACAAACAGGGGCGGACACCGGGGAGCTGTTTTTT. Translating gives CAISRQTGADTGELFF.

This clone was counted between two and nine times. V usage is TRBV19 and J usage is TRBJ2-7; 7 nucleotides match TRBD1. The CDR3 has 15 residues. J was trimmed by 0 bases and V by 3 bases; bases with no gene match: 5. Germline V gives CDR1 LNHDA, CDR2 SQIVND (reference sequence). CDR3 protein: CASSMTGTSSYEQYF. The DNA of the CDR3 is TGTGCCAGTAGTATGACAGGGACCTCCTCCTACGAGCAGTACTTC.

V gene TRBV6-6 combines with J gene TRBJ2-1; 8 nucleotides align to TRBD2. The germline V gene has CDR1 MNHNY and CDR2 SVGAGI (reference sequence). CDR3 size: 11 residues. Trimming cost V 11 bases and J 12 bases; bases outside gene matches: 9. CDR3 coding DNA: TGTGCCCACGGGGGGGTTGGATTGCAGTTCTTC. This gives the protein CAHGGVGLQFF.

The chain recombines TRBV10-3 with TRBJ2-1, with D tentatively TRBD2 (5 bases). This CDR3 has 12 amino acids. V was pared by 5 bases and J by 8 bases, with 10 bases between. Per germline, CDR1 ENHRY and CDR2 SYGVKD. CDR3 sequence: CAISMDWDEQFF. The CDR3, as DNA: TGTGCCATCAGTATGGACTGGGATGAGCAGTTCTTC.

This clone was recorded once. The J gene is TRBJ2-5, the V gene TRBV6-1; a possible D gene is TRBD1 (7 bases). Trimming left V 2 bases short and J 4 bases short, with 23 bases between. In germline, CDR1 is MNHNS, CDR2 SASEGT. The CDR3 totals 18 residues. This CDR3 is CASSESQLWRGRGETQYF. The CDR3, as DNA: TGTGCCAGCAGTGAAAGTCAGTTGTGGAGGGGGCGGGGAGAGACCCAGTACTTC.

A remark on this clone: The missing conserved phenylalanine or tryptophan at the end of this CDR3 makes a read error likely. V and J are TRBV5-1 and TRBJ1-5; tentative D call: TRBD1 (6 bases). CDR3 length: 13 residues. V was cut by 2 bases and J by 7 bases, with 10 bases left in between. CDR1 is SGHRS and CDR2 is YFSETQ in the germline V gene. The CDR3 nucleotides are TGCGCCAGCAGCTTTAGCGGGGGCCAGCCCCAGCATCTT. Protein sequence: CASSFSGGQPQHL.

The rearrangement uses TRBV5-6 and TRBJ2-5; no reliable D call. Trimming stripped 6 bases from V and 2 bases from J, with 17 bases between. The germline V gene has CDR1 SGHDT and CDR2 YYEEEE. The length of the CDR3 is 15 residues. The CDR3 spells CASTPSPNLQETQYF. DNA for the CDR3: TGTGCCAGCACTCCCTCCCCTAATCTACAAGAGACCCAGTACTTC.

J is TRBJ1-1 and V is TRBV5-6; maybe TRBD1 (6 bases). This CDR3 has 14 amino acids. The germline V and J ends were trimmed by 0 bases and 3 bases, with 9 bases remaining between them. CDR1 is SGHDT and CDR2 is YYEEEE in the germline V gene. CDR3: CASSLAGADTEAFF. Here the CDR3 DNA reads TGTGCCAGCAGCTTGGCAGGGGCGGACACTGAAGCTTTCTTT.

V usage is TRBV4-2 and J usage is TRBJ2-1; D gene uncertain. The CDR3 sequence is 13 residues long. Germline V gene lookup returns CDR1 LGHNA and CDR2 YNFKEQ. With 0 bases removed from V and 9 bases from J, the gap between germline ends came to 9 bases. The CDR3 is CASSQDTLREQFF. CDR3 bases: TGTGCCAGCAGCCAAGATACTCTACGTGAGCAGTTCTTC.

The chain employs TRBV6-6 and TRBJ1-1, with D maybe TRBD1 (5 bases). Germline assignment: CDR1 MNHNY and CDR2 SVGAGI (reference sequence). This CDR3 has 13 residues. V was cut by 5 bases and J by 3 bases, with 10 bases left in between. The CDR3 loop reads CASSLEGDTEAFF. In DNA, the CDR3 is TGTGCCAGCAGTCTCGAAGGGGACACTGAAGCTTTCTTT.

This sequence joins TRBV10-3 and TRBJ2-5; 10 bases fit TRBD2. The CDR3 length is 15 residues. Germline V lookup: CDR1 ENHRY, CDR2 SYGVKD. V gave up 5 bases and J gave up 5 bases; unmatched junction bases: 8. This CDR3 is CAISRAGGLLETQYF. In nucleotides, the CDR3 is TGTGCCATCAGTCGAGCGGGGGGGCTCCTCGAGACCCAGTACTTC.